The rows below give T cell receptor beta chains drawn from one sample of a study of blood T cells in healthy people across ages. MiXCR, applied by TCRdb to the 5' RACE reads, yields one record per CDR3 protein. This table holds fewer than 950,000 distinct CDR3 sequences, roughly 35% found once. Sequencing used blood. All receptors come from a man younger than 35 in good health. CDR3s include the opening cysteine and the closing phenylalanine or tryptophan.

TRBJ2-1	TRBV7-9	CASSLQSGAEDDEQFF
TRBJ2-1	TRBV9	CASSVRDREREQFF
TRBJ1-2	TRBV6-5	CASSGQPIYGYTF
TRBJ2-5	TRBV20-1	CSATGTSGGVDYNEQYF
TRBJ1-6	TRBV5-1	CASSFSSGGAPYNSPLHF
TRBJ2-3	TRBV4-3	CADSQDHPGDTQYF
TRBJ2-1	TRBV27	CASSLWKAESEFF
TRBJ2-7	TRBV12-3/TRBV12-4	CASSPRLLDEQYF
TRBJ1-1	TRBV7-2	CASTSSPGGGNTEAFF
TRBJ1-2	TRBV7-2	CASRRTGDYGYTF
TRBJ1-5	TRBV20-1	CSARTRETDSNQPQHF
TRBJ2-5	TRBV6-1	CASSLIGTRSGETQYF
TRBJ1-4	TRBV6-2/TRBV6-3	CASSYSNRGSREKLFF
TRBJ1-5	TRBV12-3/TRBV12-4	CASRGQYSNQPQHF
TRBJ2-7	TRBV7-2	CASSLAGTTRPVEQYF
TRBJ2-7	TRBV4-3	CASSQEAGYEQYF
TRBJ2-7	TRBV20-1	CSARTNTLYEQYF
TRBJ2-6	TRBV12-3/TRBV12-4	CASSLSVRRSGPGANVLTF
TRBJ2-1	TRBV29-1	CSVEIPTGYGQFF
TRBJ1-1	TRBV10-3	CAISRQEGGTEAFF
TRBJ1-2	TRBV7-9	CASSPADSNYGYTF
TRBJ2-3	TRBV12-3/TRBV12-4	CASSLGTSGGFTDTQYF
TRBJ2-5	TRBV12-3/TRBV12-4	CASSDSPGPRTETQYF
TRBJ2-1	TRBV29-1	CSVQPADRDDDEQFF
TRBJ1-1	TRBV4-3	CASSLDTGGRDTEAFF
TRBJ2-1	TRBV6-1	CASSNRDRVDEQFF
TRBJ1-2	TRBV2	CASREDNYGYTF
TRBJ1-1	TRBV7-9	CASSGTGENTEAFF
TRBJ1-6	TRBV5-1	CASSHEGYLESPLHF
TRBJ1-2	TRBV10-3	CAISESSVDSYGYTF
TRBJ2-3	TRBV7-2	CASSLGGAQDTQYF